This TCR beta chain was found in a study of blood T cell repertoires in COVID-19. On the study more broadly: T cells, B-cell-depleted T cells, or PBMCs provided the cDNA or gDNA that served as material.

Germline values: CDR1 LNHDA, CDR2 SQIVND (reference sequence). This CDR3 region has 19 residues. After removal of 3 bases from V and 5 bases from J, the junction contained 16 bases not matched to a gene. Sequenced by immunoSEQ multiplex PCR; TCRdb stores in-frame clones only, minus some. Of under 300,000 clones in the sample, around 86% were seen once. Sequenced input: PBMCs or T cells enriched from blood (not recorded which). The origin of this receptor is a woman between 45 and 65 years old who had recovered from COVID-19. This chain joins TRBV19 and TRBJ2-2; 9 bases fit TRBD2. The CDR3 region has the DNA TGTGCCAGTAGTATTGAAGGACTAGCGAGAATTATGGGGACCGGGGAGCTGTTTTTT. It translates to CASSIEGLARIMGTGELFF.